This T cell receptor beta chain is from a study of T-cell memory formation after mild COVID-19. Unmatched junction bases numbered 5, after V lost 4 bases and J lost 1 base. Germline lookup yields CDR1 MNHEY and CDR2 SVGAGI. The CDR3 covers 15 residues. TCRdb recomputed calls from the 5' RACE reads with MiXCR, one row per CDR3 protein. The sample lists some 130,000 distinct CDR3 sequences, about a sixth occurring once. Study-wide results and caveats: For contracting clones, CD4+ ones sat mainly in CM and EM, CD8+ in EMRA.

The sample holds a few counts of this clonotype. Antigen unknown. Sequencing was performed on PBMCs or a T cell subset sorted from them (not recorded which). This clonotype was obtained from a man younger than 35 who had mild COVID-19 (a few samples of this study predate the infection). Cell type and time point are not known. The chain combines TRBV6-5 with TRBJ2-5; 8 nucleotides match TRBD2. This CDR3 reads CASSFRSGVQETQYF. CDR3 sequence (DNA): TGTGCCAGCAGTTTCCGTAGCGGGGTCCAAGAGACCCAGTACTTC.